This T cell receptor (beta chain) was recorded in a study of Tregs in tolerant kidney transplant recipients. Findings of the study overall: In tolerant patients, donor-specific Tregs outgrew total Tregs, suggesting antigen-driven expansion. Activated donor B cell expansion appeared to reveal the most relevant donor-specific TCRbeta repertoire.

Recipients received nonmyeloablative bone marrow transplants from related graft donors, with transient mixed chimerism. CD4+CD25+CD127- Tregs, CD4+CD25- non-Tregs, CD4 and CD8 cells were sorted. Clones were sequenced by immunoSEQ multiplex PCR, and TCRdb holds only the in-frame ones, with some missing. The sample shows fewer than 95,000 clones, 90% to 95% of them seen only once. Germline trimming cut 0 bases from V and 5 bases from J; bases unmatched to any gene: 9. CDR1 is LGHNA, CDR2 YNFKEQ, per germline. The CDR3 sequence is 16 residues long. As concerns this clone: Its cognate antigen is unknown.

The specimen comprised CD4+ T cells from blood (PBMCs), sampled 12 months after the transplant. This receptor was obtained from a human patient who received a combined kidney and bone marrow transplant. The graft donor may have contributed some T cells. The chain is built from TRBV4-2 and TRBJ1-2; 7 nucleotides line up with TRBD1. The CDR3 DNA follows: TGTGCCAGCAGCCAAGATCGGGACAGATGGGGGTATGGCTACACCTTC. It specifies CASSQDRDRWGYGYTF.